This TCR beta chain was captured by sequencing in a study of blood T cell repertoires in COVID-19. Study information: PBMCs, B-cell-depleted T cells, or T cells were the source of the cDNA or gDNA that made up the material.

The protocol was immunoSEQ multiplex PCR, while the TCRdb copy is restricted to in-frame clones and leaves out a portion. Among around 170,000 clones listed, about 88% were seen once. Per the germline V gene, CDR1 is SNHLY and CDR2 is FYNNEI. The length of the CDR3 is 13 residues. V was cut by 7 bases and J by 6 bases, with 13 bases left in between. The sequenced sample consisted of peripheral blood. This receptor was identified in a man in his 60s with acute or convalescent COVID-19. The V call is TRBV2, the J call TRBJ1-5; D gene ambiguous. The CDR3: CASTGSDIQPQHF. Here the CDR3 DNA reads TGTGCCAGCACCGGGAGTGACATTCAGCCCCAGCATTTT. Full variable domain (remainder filled in from reference TRBV2 and TRBJ1-5): EPEVTQTPSHQVTQMGQEVILRCVPISNHLYFYWYRQILGQKVEFLVSFYNNEISEKSEIFDDQFSVERPDGSNFTLKIRSTKLEDSAMYFCASTGSDIQPQHFGDGTRLSIL.